The source of this T cell receptor (beta chain) is a study of blood T cell repertoires in COVID-19. On the study more broadly: The origin of the acute and convalescent COVID-19 samples was the United States, Italy and Spain.

This clone was recorded a few times. The method was immunoSEQ multiplex PCR; TCRdb's version includes in-frame clones alone and lacks a portion of them. In the table there are about 140,000 clones, about 79% of which are singletons. Germline V CDR1 and CDR2: MNHEY, SVGAGI. This CDR3 has 14 amino acids. The V end lost 4 bases, the J end lost 2 bases, and 11 bases lay between the germline ends. This chain links TRBV6-5 with TRBJ1-2; D remains ambiguous. The clonotype was recovered from a woman of 80 years or more with active or convalescent COVID-19. Material for sequencing was peripheral blood. CDR3 loop: CASSFGELNYGYTF. DNA for the CDR3: TGTGCCAGCAGTTTTGGAGAACTGAACTATGGCTACACCTTC.